The TCR beta chain under discussion was sequenced for a study of tumor and adjacent non-tumor tissue in lung cancer. Study context: Histology: around twelve adenocarcinoma, a couple of squamous cell carcinoma, 1 small cell lung cancer.

This clonotype was detected a few times. This sample's RNA came from whole unsorted tissue. This CDR3 contains 15 residues. The ends were cut back, 5 bases at V and 3 bases at J, with 16 bases in the middle. Germline CDR1 is SGHNT and CDR2 is YENEEA. TCRbeta libraries were built with three rounds of nested PCR, modified from ARM-PCR. TCRdb passed the multiplex PCR reads through MiXCR, listing each CDR3 protein once. The sample lists some 93,000 distinct CDR3 sequences; 67% were seen once. The clonotype comes from a man between 60 and 75 years old with non-small cell lung cancer. Sample: lung tumor tissue. V gene TRBV11-3 combines with J gene TRBJ2-5, with a possible D match to TRBD1 (5 bases). The DNA of the CDR3 is TGTGCCAGCAGCCAAAGGTCAGGGCTAGAAGAGACCCAGTACTTC. This codes for CASSQRSGLEETQYF.